Listed here are 26 T cell receptor beta chains from one sample, sequenced in a study of OX40 agonist ivuxolimab in advanced cancers. Clones were sequenced by immunoSEQ multiplex PCR, and TCRdb holds only the in-frame ones, with some missing. The sample has over 40,000 clones; 70% to 90% are singletons. The sequencing here drew on CD4+ or CD8+ T cells sorted from blood, taken in a trial of the OX40 agonist ivuxolimab. These receptors all stem from an adult with an advanced solid tumor such as melanoma, head and neck, liver or kidney cancer.

The rearrangement joins TRBV25-1 to TRBJ2-1; 8 nucleotides align to TRBD2. Trimming took 4 bases from V and 5 from J; bases not matched to a gene: 7. The V gene's germline CDR1 is MGHDK and CDR2 SYGVNS. CDR3 length: 15 residues. The CDR3 DNA reads as TGTGCCAGCAGTGTGACTAGCGCGGGGGACAATGAGCAGTTCTTC. It translates to CASSVTSAGDNEQFF.

This chain uses TRBV28 with TRBJ1-1; the D gene is possibly TRBD1 (6 bases). The CDR3 runs to 14 residues. Trimming removed 7 bases at V and 9 bases at J, with 21 bases between. Germline V gene data show CDR1 as MDHEN and CDR2 as SYDVKM. CDR3 coding DNA: TGTGCCAGCAATCCACCCGCGAGGGGGACCCAAGCTTTCTTT. Residues: CASNPPARGTQAFF.

In its sample, this clone was seen a few times. This chain connects TRBV7-3 to TRBJ1-2; TRBD1 might be the D (6 bases). Germline V lookup: CDR1 SGHTA, CDR2 FQGTGA. This CDR3 spans 15 amino acids. V was shortened by 5 bases and J by 6 bases, with 19 bases between the two germline ends. The CDR3 region is CASSPPGGGSNGYTF. For the CDR3, the DNA is TGTGCCAGCAGCCCCCCTGGGGGGGGCTCGAATGGCTACACCTTC.

DNA for the CDR3: TGTGCCAGCAGTTACTCGGCCGGGGGCCCCTACGAGCAGTACTTC. Translating it yields CASSYSAGGPYEQYF. This chain connects TRBV6-5 to TRBJ2-7; either TRBD1 or TRBD2 may fit D (6 bases each). Germline V gene data show CDR1 as MNHEY and CDR2 as SVGAGI. This CDR3 is 15 amino acids long. Trimming shortened V by 0 bases and J by 2 bases, and 11 bases separated the two germline ends.

This chain links TRBV19 with TRBJ1-5, with a tentative D call TRBD1 (6 bases). Looked up from germline, CDR1 is LNHDA and CDR2 is SQIVND (reference sequence). The CDR3 totals 15 residues. V was trimmed by 5 bases and J by 0 bases, leaving 11 bases between them. The CDR3 sequence is CASSRDKYSNQPQHF. The DNA for the CDR3 is TGTGCCAGTAGTCGGGACAAGTATAGCAATCAGCCCCAGCATTTT.

The chain combines TRBV5-1 with TRBJ1-2; D is possibly TRBD1 (5 bases). Germline V CDR1 and CDR2: SGHRS, YFSETQ. This CDR3 comprises 15 residues. V was clipped by 3 bases and J by 9 bases, with 21 bases between them. The CDR3 sequence: CASSSRGGADGRYTF. The DNA of the CDR3 is TGCGCCAGCAGCTCCCGGGGAGGGGCCGACGGGCGCTACACCTTC.

The rearrangement uses TRBV18 and TRBJ2-5; D perhaps matches TRBD2 (6 bases). This CDR3 has 15 amino acids. CDR1 and CDR2 from the germline V gene are KGHSH and LQKENI. V gave up 3 bases and J gave up 1 base, with 12 bases separating them. The CDR3 DNA is TGTGCCAGCTCACCGGGGACTCCCTTCCAAGAGACCCAGTACTTC. It specifies CASSPGTPFQETQYF.

This clone has only one observation. At one end the junction does not follow the germline gene, possibly because of a read error. The V call is TRBV11-2, the J call TRBJ2-7; 16 bases map to TRBD2. This CDR3 comprises 15 residues. Germline V gene sequence: CDR1 SGHAT, CDR2 FQNNGV. CDR3 nucleotide sequence: TGTGCCAGCAGACGCGGAGCCGGGACTAGCGGGAGGGCCCACTTC. Translation gives CASRRGAGTSGRAHF.

The V call is TRBV4-1, the J call TRBJ1-1, with D tentatively TRBD1 (5 bases). Between the trimmed V and J ends, which lost 6 bases and 7 bases, there was a span of 21 bases. Germline V gene lookup returns CDR1 MGHRA and CDR2 YSYEKL. The CDR3 has 15 amino acids. Written as DNA, the CDR3 is TGCGCCAGCAGGCCAGGGTTGGGTCGAACTAATGAAGCTTTCTTT. This codes for CASRPGLGRTNEAFF.

The chain couples TRBV6-5 to TRBJ2-3, with 11 bases lining up with TRBD2. The CDR3 has 15 amino acids. Germline V CDR1 and CDR2: MNHEY, SVGAGI. With V trimmed by 4 bases and J by 3 bases, 3 bases remained unmatched. CDR3 sequence: CASSFTSGSTDTQYF. CDR3 DNA sequence: TGTGCCAGCAGTTTCACTAGCGGGAGTACAGATACGCAGTATTTT.

The V and J genes are TRBV5-8 and TRBJ1-6; D call uncertain. The CDR3 runs 14 residues. Trimming cost V 0 bases and J 7 bases, with 8 bases left between them. Germline V lookup: CDR1 SGHTS, CDR2 YDEGEE. The CDR3 nucleotides are TGTGCCAGCAGCTTGGAGGGAGGCAATTCACCCCTCCACTTT. This codes for CASSLEGGNSPLHF.

This chain uses TRBV28 with TRBJ1-2; no clear D gene. The V and J ends lost 10 bases and 5 bases respectively, with 11 bases between them. The CDR3 has 11 residues. The germline V gene encodes CDR1 MDHEN and CDR2 SYDVKM. Here the CDR3 DNA reads TGTGCCACCAGGAACTTTTATGGCTACACCTTC. Translation gives CATRNFYGYTF.

This clone was observed once. V gene TRBV10-3 combines with J gene TRBJ1-1; unclear D gene. Looked up from germline, CDR1 is ENHRY and CDR2 is SYGVKD. The CDR3 loop spans 14 amino acids. The ends were cut back, 6 bases at V and 6 bases at J, with 17 bases in the middle. CDR3 in DNA: TGTGCCATCAGCGCCACCACCAAAAACTCTGAAGCTTTCTTT. Translation: CAISATTKNSEAFF.

This clone is medium-sized (0.01 to 0.1%). This rearrangement joins TRBV5-1 to TRBJ1-6; no firm D call. V was shortened by 0 bases and J by 0 bases, with 4 bases between the two germline ends. The CDR3 sequence is 15 residues long. CDR1 and CDR2 (germline): SGHRS, YFSETQ. Here the CDR3 reads CASSLEVSYNSPLHF. CDR3 nucleotides: TGCGCCAGCAGCTTGGAGGTCTCCTATAATTCACCCCTCCACTTT.

The chain carries TRBV2 and TRBJ1-5; D gene ambiguous. Germline assignment: CDR1 SNHLY and CDR2 FYNNEI. The CDR3 is 14 residues long. Trimming shortened V by 3 bases and J by 9 bases, and 15 bases separated the two germline ends. CDR3 sequence: CASSDSQPGGPQHF. The CDR3 DNA sequence: TGTGCCAGCAGTGATAGCCAGCCCGGAGGGCCCCAGCATTTT.

V and J are TRBV19 and TRBJ1-6; D unclear. Deletions cut 5 bases from V and 6 bases from J, with 8 bases between. This CDR3 is 13 amino acids long. Germline CDR1 LNHDA, CDR2 SQIVND (reference sequence). CDR3 nucleotides: TGTGCCAGTAGTCCCTTATCTAATTCACCCCTCCACTTT. Translated: CASSPLSNSPLHF.

V usage is TRBV28 and J usage is TRBJ2-7, with unresolved D. The V gene lost 7 bases and the J gene lost 2 bases, with 9 bases spanning the gap. The CDR3 covers 12 residues. Germline V CDR1 and CDR2: MDHEN, SYDVKM. The CDR3 DNA reads as TGTGCCAGCAAAGCCCCAACCTACGAGCAGTACTTC. Its translation: CASKAPTYEQYF.

The rearrangement links TRBV19 to TRBJ2-7; 8 bases are shared with TRBD2. V lost 1 base and J lost 5; bases outside the gene matches: 7. The CDR3 consists of 15 residues. Germline V CDR1 and CDR2: LNHDA, SQIVND (reference sequence). The CDR3 region is CASSIVGSGAHEQYF. DNA for the CDR3: TGTGCCAGTAGTATAGTGGGTAGCGGGGCCCACGAGCAGTACTTC.

The V gene is TRBV14, the J gene TRBJ2-7, with D uncertain. CDR3 length: 14 amino acids. Germline CDR1 is SGHDN and CDR2 is FVKESK. Trimming took 0 bases from V and 0 from J, leaving 6 bases between them. This CDR3 is CASSQETYSYEQYF. As DNA, the CDR3 is TGTGCCAGCAGCCAAGAAACTTACTCCTACGAGCAGTACTTC.

This sequence joins TRBV5-1 and TRBJ2-5; TRBD1 matches 9 bases. CDR3 size: 15 residues. Unmatched junction bases numbered 5, after V lost 0 bases and J lost 5 bases. Germline V gene lookup returns CDR1 SGHRS and CDR2 YFSETQ. In nucleotides, the CDR3 is TGCGCCAGCAGCTTGGGGGACAGGGCATCGGAGACCCAGTACTTC. Translating gives CASSLGDRASETQYF.

This sequence joins TRBV6-5 and TRBJ2-1; 7 bases map to TRBD1. V lost 9 bases to trimming and J lost 6 bases; unmatched junction nucleotides: 8. Germline V gene sequence: CDR1 MNHEY, CDR2 SVGAGI. The CDR3 has 13 residues. CDR3 in amino acids: CASYKPGGNEQFF. The CDR3, as DNA: TGTGCCAGTTACAAGCCAGGGGGCAATGAGCAGTTCTTC.

This rearrangement joins TRBV14 to TRBJ2-1, with 11 bases that match TRBD2. The CDR3 sequence is 18 residues long. CDR1 and CDR2 from the germline V gene are SGHDN and FVKESK. V trimming: 4 bases; J trimming: 7 bases; junction bases outside the gene matches: 15. The CDR3 sequence: CASSLRWGSGRERNEQFF. The CDR3, as DNA: TGTGCCAGCAGCCTGAGGTGGGGTAGCGGGAGGGAGCGGAATGAGCAGTTCTTC.

Comment on this clone: At one boundary the junction diverges from the germline segment, which might be a read error. This chain connects TRBV15 to TRBJ1-4; TRBD1 is a possible D gene (5 bases). CDR3 length equals 15 residues. CDR1 and CDR2 (germline): LNHNV, YYDKDF (reference sequence). The CDR3 here is CATSGETGSWEKLFF. DNA for the CDR3: TGTGCCACCAGCGGAGAAACAGGATCGTGGGAAAAACTGTTTTTT. Combining the CDR3 with reference TRBV15 and TRBJ1-4 gives the whole variable domain DAMVIQNPRYQVTQFGKPVTLSCSQTLNHNVMYWYQQKSSQAPKLLFHYYDKDFNNEADTPDNFQSRRPNTSFCFLDIRSPGLGDTAMYLCATSGETGSWEKLFFGSGTQLSVL.

This clone has just one count. This CDR3 reads CASSPLGGRDTQYF. As DNA, the CDR3 is TGTGCCAGCAGCCCCTTGGGGGGGAGAGATACGCAGTATTTT. V gene TRBV9 combines with J gene TRBJ2-3, with TRBD2 identical over 7 bases. V trimming: 4 bases; J trimming: 5 bases; junction bases outside the gene matches: 7. CDR1 is SGDLS, CDR2 YYNGEE, per germline. This CDR3 is built from 14 residues.

The V gene is TRBV19, the J gene TRBJ1-5, with 8 positions matching TRBD1. Germline V gene lookup returns CDR1 LNHDA and CDR2 SQIVND (reference sequence). The V gene end was trimmed by 4 bases and the J gene end by 5 bases; junction bases not matched to a gene: 1. The CDR3 runs to 13 residues. Here the CDR3 reads CASSTQGDQPQHF. The DNA of the CDR3 is TGTGCCAGTAGTACACAGGGGGATCAGCCCCAGCATTTT.

V gene TRBV4-1 combines with J gene TRBJ2-1; unclear D gene. Per germline, CDR1 MGHRA and CDR2 YSYEKL. With 4 bases removed from V and 8 bases from J, the gap between germline ends came to 9 bases. The CDR3 length is 12 residues. CDR3 bases: TGCGCCAGCAGCCGACATTCCCATGAGCAGTTCTTC. Translated: CASSRHSHEQFF.